This T cell receptor beta chain was sequenced in a study of blood T cell repertoires in COVID-19. Study context: Italy, Spain and the United States were the sources of the convalescent and acute COVID-19 samples.

Deletions cut 0 bases from V and 4 bases from J, with 15 bases between. The CDR3 has 16 residues. Germline-derived CDR1 and CDR2 are LGHNA and YSLEER. TCRdb's table, derived via immunoSEQ multiplex PCR, lists solely in-frame clones and lacks some. The table shows fewer than 200,000 clones, with roughly four fifths occurring only once. The J gene is TRBJ1-2, the V gene TRBV4-3, with a possible D match to TRBD1 (6 bases). This clonotype was sampled from a woman older than 75 with COVID-19, enrolled during active disease. Sequences were obtained from peripheral blood. CDR3 DNA sequence: TGCGCCAGCAGCCAAGATCCGGCAGGGGCACCCTATGGCTACACCTTC. Protein: CASSQDPAGAPYGYTF.